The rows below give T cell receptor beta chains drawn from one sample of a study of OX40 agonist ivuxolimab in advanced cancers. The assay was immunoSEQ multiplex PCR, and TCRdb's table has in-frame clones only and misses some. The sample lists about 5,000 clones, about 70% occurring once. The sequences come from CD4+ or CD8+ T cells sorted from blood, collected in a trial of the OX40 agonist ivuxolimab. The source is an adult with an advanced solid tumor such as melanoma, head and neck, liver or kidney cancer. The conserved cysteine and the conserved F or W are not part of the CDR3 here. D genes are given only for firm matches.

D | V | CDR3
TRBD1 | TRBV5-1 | ASVPGGPTGIGKHHI
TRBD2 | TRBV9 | ASSELAVSTDTQY
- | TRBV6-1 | ASSEIFSQSPYGYT
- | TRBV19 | ASNTDRIDTICHRYAV
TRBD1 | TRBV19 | ASRSRQGEDYGYT
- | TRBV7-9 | ASSFEGPPYGYT
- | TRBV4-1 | ASSQVAPSNTGELF
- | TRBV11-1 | ASSRNFDSYNSPLH
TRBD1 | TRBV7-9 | ASSFQDLQGVSSPLH
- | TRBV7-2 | ASSLWGSTEAF
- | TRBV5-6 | ASSFVQQNHEQY
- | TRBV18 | ASSPPAGTGELF
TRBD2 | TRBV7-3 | ASSPGTTEETQY
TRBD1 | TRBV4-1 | ASSPGTGPGELF
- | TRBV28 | ASSPTTGSTHEQY
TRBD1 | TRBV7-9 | ASSDWDRVGSYEQY
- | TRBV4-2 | ASSRTDSGSEAF
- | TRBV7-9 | ASSFTAYQETQY
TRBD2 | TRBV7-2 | ASSHPLRGSSYNEQF
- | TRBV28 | ASSFSANYGYT
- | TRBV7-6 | ASSQPGNTEAF
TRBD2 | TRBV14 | ASSQGTTSGGRSYNEQF
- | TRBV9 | ASSATRGEETQY
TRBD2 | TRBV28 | ASSPSGREY
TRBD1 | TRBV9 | ASSVFRQGATEAF
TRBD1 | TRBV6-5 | ASSSGTGANYGYT
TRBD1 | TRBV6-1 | ASSARQGPYEQY
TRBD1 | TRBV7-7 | ASSPIGTGEAEAF
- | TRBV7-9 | ASSLDVAGSQPQH
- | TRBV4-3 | ASSQEGLAHSGNTIY
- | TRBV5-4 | ASSPAGSEQY
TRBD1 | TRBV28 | ASSPGTGFGEEAF
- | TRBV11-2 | ASSLEYGASYEQY
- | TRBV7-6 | ASSLLRGEAF
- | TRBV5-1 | ASSLDTSSYEQY
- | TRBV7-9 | ASSSTDRVGSYNEQF
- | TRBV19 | ASSLGRNTEAF
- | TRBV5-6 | ASSPQDLNTGELF
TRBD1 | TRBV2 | ATFALGTGNDEQF
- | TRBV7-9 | ASTATEKLF
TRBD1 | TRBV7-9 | ASSPGTAWNTEAF
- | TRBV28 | ASSYSGEQY
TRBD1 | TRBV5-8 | ASPGQARTEAF
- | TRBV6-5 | ASSADSREQY
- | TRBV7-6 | ASSLYPTGTEAF
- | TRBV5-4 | ASSPSGGGTDTQY
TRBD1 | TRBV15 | ATSPSTGVQETQY
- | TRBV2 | ASSNREH
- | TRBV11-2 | ASSLEEWKRGAYEQY
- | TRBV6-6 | ASSPDGMYEQY
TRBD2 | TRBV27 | ASSLFPSGGTYEQY
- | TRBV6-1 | ASSEEIGGSGQPQH
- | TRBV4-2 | ASSQGPSYEQY
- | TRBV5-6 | ASSFSWSEEQF
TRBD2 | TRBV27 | ASSFSTSGGSPYNEQF